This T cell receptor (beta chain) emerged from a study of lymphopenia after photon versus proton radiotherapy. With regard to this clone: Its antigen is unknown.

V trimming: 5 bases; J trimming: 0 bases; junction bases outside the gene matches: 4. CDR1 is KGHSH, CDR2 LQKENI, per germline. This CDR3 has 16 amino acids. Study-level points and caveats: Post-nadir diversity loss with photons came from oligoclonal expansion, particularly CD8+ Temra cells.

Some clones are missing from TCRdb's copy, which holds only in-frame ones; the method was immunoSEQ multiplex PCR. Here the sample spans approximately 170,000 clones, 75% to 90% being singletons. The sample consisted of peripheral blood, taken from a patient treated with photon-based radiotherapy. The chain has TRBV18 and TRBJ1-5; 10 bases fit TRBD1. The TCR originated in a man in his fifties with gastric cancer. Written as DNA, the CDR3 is TGTGCCAGCTCAGCCGGGACAGGGGCTAGCAATCAGCCCCAGCATTTT. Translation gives CASSAGTGASNQPQHF.